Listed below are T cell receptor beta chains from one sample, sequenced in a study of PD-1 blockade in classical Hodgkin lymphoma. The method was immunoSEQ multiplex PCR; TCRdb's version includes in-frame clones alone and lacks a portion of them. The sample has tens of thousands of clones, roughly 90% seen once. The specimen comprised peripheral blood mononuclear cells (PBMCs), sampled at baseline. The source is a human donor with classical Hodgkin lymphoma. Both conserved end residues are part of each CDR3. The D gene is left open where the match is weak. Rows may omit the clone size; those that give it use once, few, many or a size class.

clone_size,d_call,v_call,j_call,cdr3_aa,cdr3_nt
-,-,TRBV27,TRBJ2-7,CASSPGTSIYEQYF,TGTGCCAGCAGTCCAGGGACTTCGATCTACGAGCAGTACTTC
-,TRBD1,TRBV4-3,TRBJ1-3,CASSQSMNRGNTIYF,TGCGCCAGCAGCCAAAGCATGAACAGGGGTAACACCATATATTTT
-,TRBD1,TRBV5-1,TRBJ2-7,CASSSYITGTGVDEQYF,TGCGCCAGCAGCTCGTATATAACCGGGACAGGGGTGGACGAGCAGTACTTC
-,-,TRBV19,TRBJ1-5,CASSIRPGQGSNQPQHF,TGTGCCAGTAGTATACGGCCGGGGCAGGGGAGCAATCAGCCCCAGCATTTT
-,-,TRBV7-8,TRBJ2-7,CASSFPGTTGEQYF,TGTGCCAGCAGCTTTCCCGGGACCACCGGCGAGCAGTACTTC
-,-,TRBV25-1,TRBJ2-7,CASSEGGHYEQYF,TGTGCCAGCAGTGAAGGGGGGCACTACGAGCAGTACTTC
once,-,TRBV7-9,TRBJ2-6,CASWASRTELWSGANVLTF,TGTGCCAGCTGGGCCTCGAGGACCGAACTGTGGTCCGGGGCCAACGTCCTGACTTTC
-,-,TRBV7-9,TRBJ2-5,CASSLSDRQETQYF,TGTGCCAGCAGCTTATCTGACAGGCAAGAGACCCAGTACTTC
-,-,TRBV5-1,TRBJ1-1,CASSPDRDTEAFF,TGCGCCAGCAGCCCTGACAGAGACACTGAAGCTTTCTTT
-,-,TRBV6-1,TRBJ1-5,CASSELPQANQPQHF,TGTGCCAGCAGTGAATTACCCCAAGCCAATCAGCCCCAGCATTTT
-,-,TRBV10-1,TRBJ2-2,CASSPSRLAGELFF,TGCGCCAGCAGCCCTAGCCGACTGGCCGGGGAGCTGTTTTTT
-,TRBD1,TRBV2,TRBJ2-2,CASRGQINTGELFF,TGTGCCAGCAGGGGACAGATAAACACCGGGGAGCTGTTTTTT
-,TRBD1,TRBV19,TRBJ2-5,CASGDRAGEGTQYF,TGTGCCAGTGGCGACAGGGCGGGCGAAGGGACCCAGTACTTC
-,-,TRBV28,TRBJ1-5,CASSFRRRGSNQPQHF,TGTGCCAGCAGTTTTCGGCGGAGGGGGAGCAATCAGCCCCAGCATTTT
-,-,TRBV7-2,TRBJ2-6,CASSLAGQWAYSGANVLTF,TGTGCCAGCAGCTTAGCGGGGCAATGGGCTTACTCTGGGGCCAACGTCCTGACTTTC
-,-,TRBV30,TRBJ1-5,CAWRGNWNQPQHF,TGTGCCTGGAGGGGAAATTGGAATCAGCCCCAGCATTTT
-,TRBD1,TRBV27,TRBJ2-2,CASSTLTGYTGELFF,TGTGCCAGCAGCACACTGACAGGGTATACCGGGGAGCTGTTTTTT
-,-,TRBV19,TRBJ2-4,CASSLTRDIQYF,TGTGCCAGTAGCCTCACTAGGGACATTCAGTACTTC